The 25 T cell receptor beta chains listed next were all sequenced from one sample in a study of human T cells and chemical hapten exposure. TCRdb redid the calling of the RACE reads with MiXCR, one entry per CDR3 protein. The sample carries 350,000 to 450,000 distinct CDR3 sequences, approximately 5% recorded once. The sample's time point: pre-sensitization, week 0. The treatment: therapeutic diphenylcyclopropenone sensitization with weekly scalp DPC. Source: whole blood, taken in connection with sensitization to the hapten diphenylcyclopropenone (DPC). The receptors shown here come from a woman aged 45-59 years with alopecia areata. Some clones in this sample may be carry-over from other donors' samples.

This clonotype was recorded many times. The conserved final phenylalanine or tryptophan is absent from the CDR3, which likely points to a read error. The DNA is left out, because the CDR3 cannot be placed on it with certainty; the CDR3 is given as TCRdb lists it. The rearrangement uses TRBV24-1 and TRBJ2-7; no DNA check was done on the table's D call, TRBD1. Including both end residues, the CDR3 is 11 amino acids long. The germline CDR1 and CDR2 sequences are KGHDR and SFDVKD. The CDR3 here is CATSDPGTAKA.

This clonotype has ten or more counts. The chain couples TRBV28 to TRBJ1-5; tentatively, D is TRBD1 (6 bases). From germline, CDR1 is MDHEN and CDR2 SYDVKM. The CDR3 runs 14 residues. The ends were cut back, 5 bases at V and 7 bases at J, with 15 bases in the middle. The CDR3 DNA is TGTGCCAGCAGTGCAAACAGGGCCGGGCAGCCCCAGCATTTT. Translating gives CASSANRAGQPQHF.

This clonotype showed up just a few times. This chain uses TRBV12-3 or TRBV12-4 with TRBJ1-5; 9 bases line up with TRBD1. The CDR3 totals 14 residues. Germline trimming cut 5 bases from V and 7 bases from J; bases unmatched to any gene: 6. CDR3 DNA sequence: TGTGCCAGCAGTACAACAGGGGGCAGGCAGCCCCAGCATTTT. Translated: CASSTTGGRQPQHF.

The chain employs TRBV20-1 and TRBJ2-3; unclear D gene. The CDR3 is 15 residues long. The germline V gene encodes CDR1 DFQATT and CDR2 SNEGSKA (reference sequence). V dropped 0 bases and J dropped 2 bases, with 12 bases sitting between them. The CDR3 region is CSARDRTGFTDTQYF. CDR3 in DNA: TGCAGTGCTAGAGATCGGACCGGGTTCACAGATACGCAGTATTTT.

The V and J genes are TRBV6-1 and TRBJ2-1, with D perhaps matching TRBD2 (6 bases). Looked up from germline, CDR1 is MNHNS and CDR2 is SASEGT. The CDR3 is made up of 15 amino acids. Trimming pared 8 bases from V and 9 bases from J, leaving 23 bases between. The CDR3 is CASEFSGLASAEQFF. CDR3 DNA sequence: TGTGCCAGCGAGTTCTCGGGACTCGCTTCAGCTGAGCAGTTCTTC.

This clonotype was counted many times. The chain uses TRBV3-1 and TRBJ2-2, with D possibly TRBD1 on 7 matching bases. The germline gives CDR1 LGHDT, CDR2 YNNKEL (reference sequence). Trimming pared 4 bases from V and 4 bases from J, leaving 10 bases between. There are 14 residues in the CDR3. CDR3 bases: TGTGCCAGCAGCCCCAGGGGGGTCACCGGGGAGCTGTTTTTT. It encodes CASSPRGVTGELFF.

V usage is TRBV29-1 and J usage is TRBJ2-5; perhaps TRBD2 as D (5 bases). Between the trimmed V and J ends, which lost 5 bases and 5 bases, there was a span of 12 bases. The CDR3 is 12 amino acids. Germline-derived CDR1 and CDR2 are SQVTM and ANQGSEA. CDR3 protein: CSVTTGVETQYF. The CDR3 DNA reads as TGCAGCGTTACTACCGGGGTCGAGACCCAGTACTTC.

On this clonotype itself: This may be a read error: a much more frequent sequence differs by one nucleotide. The chain couples TRBV29-1 to TRBJ1-1; 8 bases fit TRBD1. This CDR3 spans 14 amino acids. Germline V gene lookup returns CDR1 SQVTM and CDR2 ANQGSEA. The trim removed 7 bases at V and 4 bases at J, leaving 11 bases unmatched. The CDR3 DNA reads as TGCAGCGCTGACCGACAGGGGCTAGGCACTGAAGCTTTCTTT. It encodes CSADRQGLGTEAFF.

This clonotype appeared many times. This chain joins TRBV20-1 and TRBJ1-1, with TRBD1 identical over 7 bases. The CDR3 is 14 residues long. Trimming cost V 1 base and J 10 bases; bases outside gene matches: 12. Germline V gene sequence: CDR1 DFQATT, CDR2 SNEGSKA (reference sequence). The CDR3 loop reads CSARVEGAQGIAFF. The CDR3 DNA is TGCAGTGCTAGAGTTGAGGGGGCGCAGGGTATAGCTTTCTTT.

This clonotype was counted many times. CDR3 DNA sequence: TGTGCCAGCAGCCCCGGGACAGCACCATATAGCAATCAGCCCCAGCATTTT. This encodes CASSPGTAPYSNQPQHF. This rearrangement joins TRBV28 to TRBJ1-5, with TRBD1 matching 7 bases. V lost 6 bases to trimming and J lost 0 bases; unmatched junction nucleotides: 11. Germline V gene sequence: CDR1 MDHEN, CDR2 SYDVKM. CDR3 length: 17 residues. Full variable domain (outside the CDR3, taken from reference TRBV28 and TRBJ1-5): DVKVTQSSRYLVKRTGEKVFLECVQDMDHENMFWYRQDPGLGLRLIYFSYDVKMKEKGDIPEGYSVSREKKERFSLILESASTNQTSMYLCASSPGTAPYSNQPQHFGDGTRLSIL.

This clonotype has at least ten counts. This chain uses TRBV6-5 with TRBJ2-1; D possibly uses TRBD1 or TRBD2 (5 bases each). This CDR3 is 16 amino acids long. Germline loops: CDR1 MNHEY, CDR2 SVGAGI. Trimming shortened V by 5 bases and J by 6 bases, and 20 bases separated the two germline ends. The CDR3 loop reads CASSKPLGGTLNEQFF. The CDR3 DNA follows: TGTGCCAGCAGTAAGCCCCTTGGGGGAACTCTCAATGAGCAGTTCTTC.

There are a few counts of this clonotype. The V gene is TRBV29-1, the J gene TRBJ1-2; TRBD1 matches at 8 bases. CDR3 length equals 16 residues. The J segment lost 5 bases and the V segment lost 4 bases, leaving 15 bases of the junction unmatched. Germline CDR1 SQVTM, CDR2 ANQGSEA. The CDR3 reads CSVGGGGQGIWYGYTF. CDR3 bases: TGCAGCGTTGGAGGTGGTGGACAGGGAATTTGGTATGGCTACACCTTC.

A few counts support this clonotype. The DNA of the CDR3 is TGCAGTGCCCAACAGGGGGACACTGAAGCTTTCTTT. This encodes CSAQQGDTEAFF. The genes are TRBV20-1 and TRBJ1-1; 8 positions agree with TRBD1. CDR1 DFQATT and CDR2 SNEGSKA come from the germline V gene (reference sequence). CDR3 length: 12 residues. Losses at the gene ends were 6 bases for V and 3 bases for J; bases not matched to a gene: 3.

The table lists this clonotype with a few counts. The DNA of the CDR3 is TGTGCCAGCCGTCAGGTCGCTGAAGCTTTCTTT. Encoded protein: CASRQVAEAFF. This sequence joins TRBV7-8 and TRBJ1-1; no clear D. The CDR3 totals 11 residues. The germline V gene encodes CDR1 SGHVS and CDR2 FQNEAQ. Between the trimmed V and J ends, which lost 8 bases and 6 bases, there was a span of 10 bases. Together with reference TRBV7-8 and TRBJ1-1, the CDR3 gives the full variable domain: GAGVSQSPRYKVAKRGQDVALRCDPISGHVSLFWYQQALGQGPEFLTYFQNEAQLDKSGLPSDRFFAERPEGSVSTLKIQRTQQEDSAVYLCASRQVAEAFFGQGTRLTVV.

This clonotype showed up many times. The chain recombines TRBV7-3 with TRBJ2-5, with no clear D. V gave up 5 bases and J gave up 2 bases, with 9 bases separating them. The V gene's germline CDR1 is SGHTA and CDR2 FQGTGA. The length of the CDR3 is 13 residues. The CDR3 reads CASSTNGQETQYF. As DNA, the CDR3 is TGTGCCAGCAGCACGAACGGGCAAGAGACCCAGTACTTC.

This clonotype has a count of ten or more. The chain links TRBV6-1 to TRBJ1-5; tentative D call: TRBD1 (5 bases). The V and J ends lost 7 bases and 6 bases respectively, with 16 bases between them. The CDR3 runs 14 residues. From germline, CDR1 is MNHNS and CDR2 SASEGT. CDR3 sequence reads: CASKGDAHSQPQHF. Written as DNA, the CDR3 is TGTGCCAGCAAAGGGGACGCCCACAGTCAGCCCCAGCATTTT.

In this sample, this clonotype turned up a few times. The rearrangement uses TRBV6-6 and TRBJ2-7; perhaps TRBD1 as D (5 bases). The V end lost 2 bases, the J end lost 4 bases, and 15 bases lay between the germline ends. The CDR3 consists of 15 residues. CDR1 and CDR2 (germline): MNHNY, SVGAGI (reference sequence). This chain's CDR3 is CASSYPRQGLYEQYF. Written as DNA, the CDR3 is TGTGCCAGCAGTTACCCCCGGCAGGGTCTGTACGAGCAGTACTTC.

V usage is TRBV6-6 and J usage is TRBJ1-1; a weak D match, TRBD1 (6 bases). The CDR3 covers 16 residues. The V and J ends lost 8 bases and 0 bases respectively, with 19 bases between them. Per germline, CDR1 MNHNY and CDR2 SVGAGI (reference sequence). This chain's CDR3 is CASFDRPVNMNTEAFF. The CDR3 DNA follows: TGTGCCAGCTTCGACAGGCCGGTGAACATGAACACTGAAGCTTTCTTT.

V and J are TRBV6-2 or TRBV6-3 and TRBJ2-7; a weak D match, TRBD1 (5 bases). V lost 6 bases and J lost 5, with 11 bases in between. This CDR3 comprises 12 residues. Germline CDR1 MNHEY, CDR2 SVGEGT. The CDR3 reads CASSPDSDEQYF. DNA for the CDR3: TGTGCCAGCAGCCCCGACAGCGACGAGCAGTACTTC.

This clonotype was picked up a small number of times. The chain joins TRBV29-1 to TRBJ2-5, with 8 nucleotides matching TRBD1. This CDR3 contains 13 residues. Per the germline V gene, CDR1 is SQVTM and CDR2 is ANQGSEA. V lost 6 bases to trimming and J lost 5 bases; unmatched junction nucleotides: 8. The DNA for the CDR3 is TGCAGCGTCATCGACAGGGGATTTGAGACCCAGTACTTC. Encoded protein: CSVIDRGFETQYF.

CDR3 loop: CASSPRRGLGGYTF. As DNA, the CDR3 is TGTGCCAGCAGCCCTCGGCGGGGTCTTGGCGGCTACACCTTC. The chain carries TRBV28 and TRBJ1-2; D unresolved. V shed 6 bases and J shed 8 bases, with 19 bases lying between them. The CDR3 contains 14 residues. Looked up from germline, CDR1 is MDHEN and CDR2 is SYDVKM.

This clonotype occurred many times. The genes are TRBV10-3 and TRBJ2-3; TRBD2 agrees at 8 bases. This CDR3 is built from 11 residues. With 7 bases clipped from V and 9 bases from J, the junction kept 3 bases outside the gene matches. Germline assignment: CDR1 ENHRY and CDR2 SYGVKD. DNA for the CDR3: TGTGCCATCATGGGACTAGGAACGCAGTATTTT. Translation gives CAIMGLGTQYF.

This clonotype has only a few counts. This CDR3 reads CASSPRQGPWETQYF. DNA of the CDR3: TGTGCCAGCAGCCCCAGACAGGGTCCCTGGGAGACCCAGTACTTC. The chain combines TRBV7-2 with TRBJ2-5, with 7 bases identical to TRBD1. In germline, CDR1 is SGHTA, CDR2 FQGNSA. This CDR3 has 15 residues. Trimming cost V 5 bases and J 5 bases; bases outside gene matches: 11.

This clonotype was detected ten times or more. The rearrangement uses TRBV29-1 and TRBJ2-7; TRBD1 aligns across 8 bases. Germline lookup yields CDR1 SQVTM and CDR2 ANQGSEA. Germline trimming cut 7 bases from V and 0 bases from J; bases unmatched to any gene: 5. The CDR3 spans 13 residues. CDR3 residues: CSAGTGYSYEQYF. The CDR3 DNA follows: TGCAGCGCCGGGACAGGCTACTCCTACGAGCAGTACTTC.

This rearrangement joins TRBV20-1 to TRBJ2-3; 9 bases match TRBD1. The germline CDR1 and CDR2 sequences are DFQATT and SNEGSKA (reference sequence). This CDR3 spans 16 amino acids. J gave up 5 bases and V 5 bases, and 14 bases lay outside the gene matches. The CDR3 nucleotides are TGCAGTGCTCGGGACAGGGTCAGACCTTCAGGAGATACGCAGTATTTT. It encodes CSARDRVRPSGDTQYF.